The rows below give T cell receptor beta chains drawn from one sample of a study of identical twins. TCRdb processed the 5' RACE reads anew with MiXCR; each CDR3 protein has one entry. Found here are about 530,000 distinct CDR3 sequences, approximately 20% of them singletons; the top ten hold 0.4% to 0.6%. The same specimen was also included in a second study, on yellow fever vaccine responses in identical twins.

Source material: CD4+ T cells sorted from blood. These receptors were obtained from a woman in her late teens or twenties in good health. Both conserved end residues are part of each CDR3. The D gene is left open where the match is weak. The size of a clone is reported for some rows only, either as once, few or many, or as a class for expanded clones.

V	size	D	J	DNA	CDR3
TRBV7-6	few	.	TRBJ1-5	TGTGCCAGCAAGGCAGGGCCCAATCAGCCCCAGCATTTT	CASKAGPNQPQHF
TRBV7-2	.	TRBD1	TRBJ2-2	TGTGCCAGCAGCTACAACAGGGGGCGTAACACCGGGGAGCTGTTTTTT	CASSYNRGRNTGELFF
TRBV29-1	.	.	TRBJ2-2	TGCAGCGGGGGACCAGAAACCGGGGAGCTGTTTTTT	CSGGPETGELFF
TRBV11-2	.	TRBD1	TRBJ2-7	TGTGCCAGCAGCTTAGAACTCTGGACAGGGGCCTCCTACGAGCAGTACTTC	CASSLELWTGASYEQYF
TRBV14	.	.	TRBJ1-4	TGTGCCAGCAGCCAAAGCTCCTTTTGGGGGAATGAAAAACTGTTTTTT	CASSQSSFWGNEKLFF
TRBV20-1	.	TRBD1	TRBJ1-1	TGCAGTGCTAGAGTCAGGGGGGGGCGCAGGGACACTGAAGCTTTCTTT	CSARVRGGRRDTEAFF
TRBV5-1	few	.	TRBJ2-2	TGCGCCAGCAGCTTGCAACAGGAGTTAGCCGGGGAGCTGTTTTTT	CASSLQQELAGELFF
TRBV7-6	.	.	TRBJ2-2	TGTGCCAGCAGCTTAGTTTCAGGTGGCACCGGGGAGCTGTTTTTT	CASSLVSGGTGELFF
TRBV20-1	.	TRBD1	TRBJ1-2	TGCAGTGCATTGGGACAGGGAGAAATATTTGGCTACACCTTC	CSALGQGEIFGYTF
TRBV5-6	few	TRBD1	TRBJ2-7	TGTGCCAGCAGCTCGGGACAGTTCCCCTCCTACGAGCAGTACTTC	CASSSGQFPSYEQYF
TRBV5-1	few	TRBD2	TRBJ2-1	TGCGCCAGCAGCCGTGTATCCTTAGCGGGGGGTCACAATGAGCAGTTCTTC	CASSRVSLAGGHNEQFF
TRBV4-2	few	.	TRBJ2-5	TGTGCCAGCAGCCCCTTGATCAACACAATACAAGAGACCCAGTACTTC	CASSPLINTIQETQYF
TRBV12-3/TRBV12-4	once	TRBD2	TRBJ2-1	TGTGCCAGCGTATCCCGGGCTAGCGGGAACAATGAGCAGTTCTTC	CASVSRASGNNEQFF
TRBV15	.	.	TRBJ2-2	TGTGCCACCAGCAGAGATCGATTCAGGGAGCTGTTTTTT	CATSRDRFRELFF
TRBV10-3	few	.	TRBJ2-1	TGTGCCACCAGCCTTGGCAAATTAGGCTACAATGAGCAGTTCTTC	CATSLGKLGYNEQFF
TRBV9	few	.	TRBJ2-7	TGTGCCAGCAGCGTAGGTGCAGCGCAAGCCTACGAGCAGTACTTC	CASSVGAAQAYEQYF
TRBV7-9	.	TRBD2	TRBJ2-1	TGTGCCAGCAGCTCCTCGGGACTAGCATACAATGAGCAGTTCTTC	CASSSSGLAYNEQFF
TRBV10-3	few	.	TRBJ1-6	TGTGCCATCAGTGAGTCGCCAGGAGAATCACCCCTCCACTTT	CAISESPGESPLHF
TRBV19	few	TRBD2	TRBJ2-7	TGTGCCAGTAGTATTGGGCTAGCGGGAGCCGAGCAGTACTTC	CASSIGLAGAEQYF
TRBV7-3	few	.	TRBJ2-1	TGTGCCAGCAGCTTAACGAAATCACGACTAGGGCCTGAGCAGTTCTTC	CASSLTKSRLGPEQFF
TRBV11-2	.	TRBD1	TRBJ2-3	TGTGCCAGCAGCGTAGGACAGGGGGCGGTTACCACAGATACGCAGTATTTT	CASSVGQGAVTTDTQYF
TRBV4-2	.	.	TRBJ1-4	TGTGCCAGCAGCCCGCCGTTTTTAGGCGTAACTAATGAAAAACTGTTTTTT	CASSPPFLGVTNEKLFF
TRBV29-1	.	TRBD2	TRBJ2-3	TGCAGCGCACCTCGGCGGGAGGGCGTAGATACGCAGTATTTT	CSAPRREGVDTQYF
TRBV10-3	.	.	TRBJ1-6	TGTGCCATCAGTGAGGACAGGATTAATTCACCCCTCCACTTT	CAISEDRINSPLHF
TRBV7-9	.	.	TRBJ2-5	TGTGCCAGCAGCCCTGACAGGAACAAGACCCAGTACTTC	CASSPDRNKTQYF
TRBV14	.	TRBD1	TRBJ2-5	TGTGCCAGCAGCCGACAGGGGAAGGTGACCCAGTACTTC	CASSRQGKVTQYF
TRBV5-5	.	.	TRBJ2-2	TGTGCCAGCAGCCAAATTTTGTTGGGGAACACCGGGGAGCTGTTTTTT	CASSQILLGNTGELFF
TRBV7-2	.	.	TRBJ1-4	TGTGCCAGCAGCTCTAGGATGCAAAGGGGTGAAAAACTGTTTTTT	CASSSRMQRGEKLFF